The next 10 T cell receptor beta chains were all read from a single sample in a study of cytomegalovirus exposure and HLA in healthy donors. Vbeta (60) and Jbeta (13) primers were used in the PCR. Data came from immunoSEQ multiplex PCR; TCRdb stores just in-frame clones and leaves some out. The top ten hold 1.9% of the sample, which has under 200,000 clones, 84% seen once. The source material was PBMCs. These receptors originate from a man between 18 and 35 years old in good health and CMV-seronegative.

The J gene is TRBJ1-5, the V gene TRBV28, with D tentatively TRBD1 (6 bases). Trimming took off 3 bases at V and 1 base at J, with 10 bases between the two ends. Germline assignment: CDR1 MDHEN and CDR2 SYDVKM. This CDR3 region has 15 residues. The CDR3 is CASSFEGGSNQPQHF. The CDR3 region has the DNA TGTGCCAGCAGTTTTGAGGGGGGGAGCAATCAGCCCCAGCATTTT.

The rearrangement joins TRBV30 to TRBJ2-1; 10 nucleotides match TRBD2. V trimming: 3 bases; J trimming: 10 bases; junction bases outside the gene matches: 6. Per the germline V gene, CDR1 is GTSNPN and CDR2 is SVGIG (reference sequence). The CDR3 length is 13 residues. The CDR3 DNA sequence: TGTGCCTGGAGCACTAAACTAGCGGGGGAGCAGTTCTTC. Translating gives CAWSTKLAGEQFF.

The chain is built from TRBV4-1 and TRBJ1-4; D remains ambiguous. V lost 0 bases and J 6 bases, leaving 11 bases between the germline ends. Germline lookup yields CDR1 MGHRA and CDR2 YSYEKL. The CDR3 totals 15 residues. The DNA for the CDR3 is TGCGCCAGCAGCCAAGAAGTAGGGAGCGATGAAAAACTGTTTTTT. As protein: CASSQEVGSDEKLFF.

This rearrangement joins TRBV9 to TRBJ1-3, with a tentative D call TRBD1 (6 bases). Trimming pared 1 base from V and 7 bases from J, leaving 15 bases between. The CDR3 runs to 15 residues. Germline CDR1 and CDR2: SGDLS and YYNGEE. Here the CDR3 reads CASSVTPTGRNTIYF. As DNA, the CDR3 is TGTGCCAGCAGCGTAACCCCCACAGGGCGGAACACCATATATTTT. The entire variable domain, with the rest obtained from reference TRBV9 and TRBJ1-3, is as follows: DSGVTQTPKHLITATGQRVTLRCSPRSGDLSVYWYQQSLDQGLQFLIQYYNGEERAKGNILERFSAQQFPDLHSELNLSSLELGDSALYFCASSVTPTGRNTIYFGEGSWLTVV.

The gene calls are TRBV6-1 and TRBJ1-6, with a possible D match to TRBD1 (5 bases). The CDR3 sequence is 13 residues long. The germline V and J ends were trimmed by 6 bases and 10 bases, with 13 bases remaining between them. The germline V gene encodes CDR1 MNHNS and CDR2 SASEGT. In nucleotides, the CDR3 is TGTGCCAGCAGGGAGGGGCTCAGATCACCCCTCCACTTT. Protein: CASREGLRSPLHF.

This clone was counted once. V gene TRBV9 combines with J gene TRBJ2-1; 12 bases align to TRBD2. CDR3 length equals 20 residues. Trimming at V came to 3 bases and at J to 0 bases, leaving 13 bases not matched to a gene. Germline lookup yields CDR1 SGDLS and CDR2 YYNGEE. The CDR3: CASSGRLAGVPLSSYNEQFF. The CDR3 coding sequence is TGTGCCAGCAGCGGACGACTAGCGGGAGTCCCCCTGAGCTCCTACAATGAGCAGTTCTTC.

This chain joins TRBV7-3 and TRBJ2-1, with 12 nucleotides matching TRBD2. This CDR3 comprises 13 residues. V was clipped by 6 bases and J by 8 bases; unmatched bases: 2. Germline lookup yields CDR1 SGHTA and CDR2 FQGTGA. DNA of the CDR3: TGTGCCAGCAGTCTAGCGGGAGGGGATGAGCAGTTCTTC. It codes for CASSLAGGDEQFF.

The chain carries TRBV5-1 and TRBJ1-1; D perhaps matches TRBD1 (5 bases). CDR3 length: 12 amino acids. Trimming shortened V by 4 bases and J by 8 bases, and 12 bases separated the two germline ends. Per germline, CDR1 SGHRS and CDR2 YFSETQ. As DNA, the CDR3 is TGCGCCAGCAGCAGCGGGGCCCCGGAAGCTTTCTTT. It encodes CASSSGAPEAFF.

This chain links TRBV7-8 with TRBJ1-6; 8 positions agree with TRBD1. J gave up 9 bases and V 5 bases, and 12 bases lay outside the gene matches. The CDR3 sequence is 16 residues long. CDR1 SGHVS and CDR2 FQNEAQ come from the germline V gene. The CDR3 DNA is TGTGCCAGCAGCACCCGGACAGGGAGGCATACTTCACCCCTCCACTTT. Residues: CASSTRTGRHTSPLHF.

The chain links TRBV5-6 to TRBJ2-7, with D possibly being TRBD1 (7 bases). Trimming took off 0 bases at V and 3 bases at J, with 10 bases between the two ends. Germline V CDR1 and CDR2: SGHDT, YYEEEE. This CDR3 comprises 14 residues. CDR3 nucleotide sequence: TGTGCCAGCAGCTTGGGACAGGGACTCTACGAGCAGTACTTC. Translating gives CASSLGQGLYEQYF.